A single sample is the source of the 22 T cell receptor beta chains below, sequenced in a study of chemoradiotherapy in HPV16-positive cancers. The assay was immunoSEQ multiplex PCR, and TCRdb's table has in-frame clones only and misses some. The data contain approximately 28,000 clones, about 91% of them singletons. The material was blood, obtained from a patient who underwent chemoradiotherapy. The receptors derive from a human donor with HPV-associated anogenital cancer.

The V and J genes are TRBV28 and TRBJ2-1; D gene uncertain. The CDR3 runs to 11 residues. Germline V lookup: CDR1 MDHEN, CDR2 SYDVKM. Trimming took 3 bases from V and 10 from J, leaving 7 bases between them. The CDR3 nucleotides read TGTGCCAGCAGTTTGAGCCGAGAGCAGTTCTTC. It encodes CASSLSREQFF.

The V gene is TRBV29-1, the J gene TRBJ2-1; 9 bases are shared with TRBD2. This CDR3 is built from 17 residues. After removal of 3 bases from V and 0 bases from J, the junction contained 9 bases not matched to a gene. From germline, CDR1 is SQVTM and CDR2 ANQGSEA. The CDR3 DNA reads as TGCAGCGTTGACGGTCTAGCGGGGAAACCCTCCTACAATGAGCAGTTCTTC. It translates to CSVDGLAGKPSYNEQFF.

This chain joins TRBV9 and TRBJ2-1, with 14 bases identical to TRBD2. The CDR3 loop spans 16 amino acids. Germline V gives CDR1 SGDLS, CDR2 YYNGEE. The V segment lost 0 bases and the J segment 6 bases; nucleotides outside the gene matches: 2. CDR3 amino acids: CASSVVGLAGGNEQFF. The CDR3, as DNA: TGTGCCAGCAGCGTAGTCGGACTAGCGGGGGGCAATGAGCAGTTCTTC.

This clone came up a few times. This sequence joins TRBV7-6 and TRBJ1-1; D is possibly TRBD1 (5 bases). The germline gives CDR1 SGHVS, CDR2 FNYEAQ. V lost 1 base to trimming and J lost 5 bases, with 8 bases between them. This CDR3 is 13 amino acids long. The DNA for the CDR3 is TGTGCCAGCAGCTTAGGGCAGGGTACTGAAGCTTTCTTT. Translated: CASSLGQGTEAFF.

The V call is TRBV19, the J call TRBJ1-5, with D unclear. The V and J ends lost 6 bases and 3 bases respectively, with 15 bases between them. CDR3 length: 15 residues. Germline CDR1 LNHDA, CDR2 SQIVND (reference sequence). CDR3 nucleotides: TGTGCCAGTAGGGGAAGACTGACCTTCAATCAGCCCCAGCATTTT. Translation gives CASRGRLTFNQPQHF.

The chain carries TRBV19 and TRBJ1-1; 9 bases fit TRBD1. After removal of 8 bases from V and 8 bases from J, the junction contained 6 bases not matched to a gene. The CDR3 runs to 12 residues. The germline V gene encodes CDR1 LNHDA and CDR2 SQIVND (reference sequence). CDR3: CASGGQGEEAFF. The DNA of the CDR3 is TGTGCCAGTGGGGGACAGGGTGAAGAAGCTTTCTTT.

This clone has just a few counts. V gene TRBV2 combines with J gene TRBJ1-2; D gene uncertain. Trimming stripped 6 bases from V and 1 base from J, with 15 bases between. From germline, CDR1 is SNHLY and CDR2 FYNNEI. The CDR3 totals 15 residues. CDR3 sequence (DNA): TGTGCCAGCAGAGGATACCGGGCCGATAACTATGGCTACACCTTC. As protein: CASRGYRADNYGYTF.

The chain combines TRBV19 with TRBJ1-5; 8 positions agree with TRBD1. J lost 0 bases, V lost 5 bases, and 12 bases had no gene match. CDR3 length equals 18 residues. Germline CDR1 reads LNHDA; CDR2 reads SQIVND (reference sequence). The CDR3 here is CASSPGQGGRYSNQPQHF. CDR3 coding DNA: TGTGCCAGTAGTCCTGGACAGGGTGGCCGATATAGCAATCAGCCCCAGCATTTT.

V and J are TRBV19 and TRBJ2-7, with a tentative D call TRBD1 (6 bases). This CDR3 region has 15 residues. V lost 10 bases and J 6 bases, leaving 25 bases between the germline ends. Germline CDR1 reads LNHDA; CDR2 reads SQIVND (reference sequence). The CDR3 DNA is TGTGCCACCCTAAAGATACAGGGAAAGCGAGTCGAGCAGTACTTC. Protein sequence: CATLKIQGKRVEQYF.

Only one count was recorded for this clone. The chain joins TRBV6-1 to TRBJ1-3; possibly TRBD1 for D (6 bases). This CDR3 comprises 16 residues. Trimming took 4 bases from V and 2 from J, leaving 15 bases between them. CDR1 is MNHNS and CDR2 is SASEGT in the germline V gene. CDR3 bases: TGTGCCAGCAGTGCGGGAGACAGGCGCGCTGGAAACACCATATATTTT. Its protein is CASSAGDRRAGNTIYF.

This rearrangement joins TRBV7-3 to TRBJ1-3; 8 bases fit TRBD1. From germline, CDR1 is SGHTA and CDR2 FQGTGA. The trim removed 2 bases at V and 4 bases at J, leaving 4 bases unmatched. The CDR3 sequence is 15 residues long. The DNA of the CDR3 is TGTGCCAGCAGCTTATCAGGGGGCTACGGAAACACCATATATTTT. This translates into CASSLSGGYGNTIYF. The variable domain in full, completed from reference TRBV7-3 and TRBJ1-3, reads GAGVSQTPSNKVTEKGKYVELRCDPISGHTALYWYRQSLGQGPEFLIYFQGTGAADDSGLPNDRFFAVRPEGSVSTLKIQRTERGDSAVYLCASSLSGGYGNTIYFGEGSWLTVV.

The chain's CDR3 is CASSHQTGYNEQFF. CDR3 nucleotide sequence: TGTGCCAGCAGTCATCAAACAGGTTACAATGAGCAGTTCTTC. The gene calls are TRBV27 and TRBJ2-1; tentative D call: TRBD1 (5 bases). Trimming stripped 5 bases from V and 4 bases from J, with 12 bases between. There are 14 residues in the CDR3. From germline, CDR1 is MNHEY and CDR2 SMNVEV (reference sequence).

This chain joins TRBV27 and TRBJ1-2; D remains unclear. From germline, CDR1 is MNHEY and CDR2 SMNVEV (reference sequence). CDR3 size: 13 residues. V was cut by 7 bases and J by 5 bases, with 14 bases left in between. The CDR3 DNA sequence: TGTGCCAGCAAGGACCCTCTTGGGTATGGCTACACCTTC. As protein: CASKDPLGYGYTF.

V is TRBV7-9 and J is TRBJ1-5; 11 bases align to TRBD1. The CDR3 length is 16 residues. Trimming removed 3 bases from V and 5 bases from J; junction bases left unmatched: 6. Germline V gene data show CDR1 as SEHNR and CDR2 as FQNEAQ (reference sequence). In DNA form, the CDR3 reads TGTGCCAGCAGCTTGGGGGACAGGGGGGGGGATCAGCCCCAGCATTTT. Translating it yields CASSLGDRGGDQPQHF.

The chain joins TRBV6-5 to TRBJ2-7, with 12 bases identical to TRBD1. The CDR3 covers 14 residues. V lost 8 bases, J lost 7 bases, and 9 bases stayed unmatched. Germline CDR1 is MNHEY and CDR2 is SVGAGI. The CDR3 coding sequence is TGTGCCAGCGGACAGGGACAGGGGGCGGTGGAGCAGTACTTC. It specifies CASGQGQGAVEQYF.

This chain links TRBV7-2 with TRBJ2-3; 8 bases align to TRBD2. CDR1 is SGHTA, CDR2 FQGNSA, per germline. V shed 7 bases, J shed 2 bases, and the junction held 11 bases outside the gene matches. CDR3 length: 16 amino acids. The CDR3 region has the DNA TGTGCCAGCATCGGGGCGGGGGGTCTTTTCACAGATACGCAGTATTTT. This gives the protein CASIGAGGLFTDTQYF. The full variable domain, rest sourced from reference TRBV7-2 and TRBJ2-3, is GAGVSQSPSNKVTEKGKDVELRCDPISGHTALYWYRQSLGQGLEFLIYFQGNSAPDKSGLPSDRFSAERTGGSVSTLTIQRTQQEDSAVYLCASIGAGGLFTDTQYFGPGTRLTVL.

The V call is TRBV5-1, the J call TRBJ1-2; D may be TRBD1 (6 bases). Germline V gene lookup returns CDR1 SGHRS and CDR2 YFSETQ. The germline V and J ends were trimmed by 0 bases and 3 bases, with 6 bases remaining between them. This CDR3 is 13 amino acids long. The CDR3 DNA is TGCGCCAGCAGCTTGGGACAGGACTATGGCTACACCTTC. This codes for CASSLGQDYGYTF. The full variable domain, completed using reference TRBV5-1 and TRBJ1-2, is KAGVTQTPRYLIKTRGQQVTLSCSPISGHRSVSWYQQTPGQGLQFLFEYFSETQRNKGNFPGRFSGRQFSNSRSEMNVSTLELGDSALYLCASSLGQDYGYTFGSGTRLTVV.

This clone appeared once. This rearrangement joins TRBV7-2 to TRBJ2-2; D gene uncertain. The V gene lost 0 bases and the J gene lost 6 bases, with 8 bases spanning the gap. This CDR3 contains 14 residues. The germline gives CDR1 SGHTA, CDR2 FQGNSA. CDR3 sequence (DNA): TGTGCCAGCAGCTTAGCAGGGTGGTCCGGGGAGCTGTTTTTT. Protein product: CASSLAGWSGELFF.

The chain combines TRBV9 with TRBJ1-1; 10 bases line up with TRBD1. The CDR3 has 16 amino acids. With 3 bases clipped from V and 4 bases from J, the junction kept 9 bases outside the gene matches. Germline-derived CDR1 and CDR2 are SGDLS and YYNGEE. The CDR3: CASSARDRGRGTEAFF. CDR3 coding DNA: TGTGCCAGCAGCGCTCGGGACAGGGGACGGGGCACTGAAGCTTTCTTT. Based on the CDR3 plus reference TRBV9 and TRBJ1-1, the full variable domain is DSGVTQTPKHLITATGQRVTLRCSPRSGDLSVYWYQQSLDQGLQFLIQYYNGEERAKGNILERFSAQQFPDLHSELNLSSLELGDSALYFCASSARDRGRGTEAFFGQGTRLTVV.

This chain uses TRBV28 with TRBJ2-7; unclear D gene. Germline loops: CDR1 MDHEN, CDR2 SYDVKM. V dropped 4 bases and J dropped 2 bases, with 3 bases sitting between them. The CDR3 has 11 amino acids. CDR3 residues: CASSWAYEQYF. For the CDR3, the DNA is TGTGCCAGCAGTTGGGCCTACGAGCAGTACTTC.

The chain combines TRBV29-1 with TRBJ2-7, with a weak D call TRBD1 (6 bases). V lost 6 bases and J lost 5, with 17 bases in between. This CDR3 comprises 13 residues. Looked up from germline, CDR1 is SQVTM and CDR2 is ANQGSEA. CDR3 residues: CSVTVQGSHEQYF. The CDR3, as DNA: TGCAGCGTCACCGTGCAGGGGTCCCACGAGCAGTACTTC.

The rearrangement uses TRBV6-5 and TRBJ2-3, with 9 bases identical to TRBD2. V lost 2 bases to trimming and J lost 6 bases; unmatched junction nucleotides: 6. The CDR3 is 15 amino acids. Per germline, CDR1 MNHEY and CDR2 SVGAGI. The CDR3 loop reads CASSYSGGRPDTQYF. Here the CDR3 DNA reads TGTGCCAGCAGTTACAGCGGGGGGAGGCCGGATACGCAGTATTTT.